This T cell receptor beta chain was sequenced during a study of Graves' ophthalmopathy and Graves' hyperthyroidism. Study overall: Peripheral blood was gathered at the point of initial diagnosis, before any treatment started. Study-wide points: Most expanded clonotypes from thyroid (those above 0.001 frequency) were also found in blood.

Using RNA transcripts, the TCR beta CDR3 regions were amplified. The first-round RT-PCR employed HTBI primers together with the Qiagen OneStep RT-PCR kit. A multiplex PCR was then performed as the second round. Each CDR3 protein is one row after TCRdb ran MiXCR on the multiplex PCR reads. Here the sample spans over 150,000 distinct CDR3 sequences, 30% to 45% being singletons. This clonotype was observed many times. Its antigen is unknown. Trimming took 1 base from V and 0 from J; bases not matched to a gene: 12. The germline V gene has CDR1 SGHAT and CDR2 FQNNGV. The CDR3 contains 18 residues. The sequenced sample consisted of peripheral blood. The receptor's source is a woman aged 40-49 years with Graves' ophthalmopathy. The chain has TRBV11-2 and TRBJ2-7; 7 nucleotides match TRBD1. The CDR3 sequence: CASSLVGQGVLSSYEQYF. For the CDR3, the DNA is TGTGCCAGCAGCTTAGTTGGGCAGGGGGTCCTTAGCTCCTACGAGCAGTACTTC.